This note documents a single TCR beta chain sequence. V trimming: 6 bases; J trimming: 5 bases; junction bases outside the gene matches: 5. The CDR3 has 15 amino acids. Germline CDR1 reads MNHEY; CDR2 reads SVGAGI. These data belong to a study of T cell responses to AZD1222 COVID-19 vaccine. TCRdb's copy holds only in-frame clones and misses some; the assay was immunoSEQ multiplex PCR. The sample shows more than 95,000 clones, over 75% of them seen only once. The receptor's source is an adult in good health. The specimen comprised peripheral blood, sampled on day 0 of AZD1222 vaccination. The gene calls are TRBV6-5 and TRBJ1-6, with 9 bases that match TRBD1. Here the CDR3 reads CASRRTGGDNSPLHF. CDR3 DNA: TGTGCCAGCAGGAGAACAGGGGGCGATAATTCACCCCTCCACTTT.